Described below is a single TCR beta chain sequence and its context. Its specificity is unknown. The germline gene is not matched at one end of the junction; a read error may be the cause. There are 13 residues in the CDR3. These data are taken from a study of post-analysis software for immune sequencing data. Study observations and caveats: Elevated frequency relative to controls characterized several TRBV segments in patients, TRBV5-6, TRBV5-1 and TRBV20-1 among them.

Every TCR beta cDNA library bore unique molecular identifiers. The T cell input of roughly 0.9 to 11 million gave about half a million cDNA molecules. Using its own MiXCR run on the PCR reads, TCRdb lists one record per CDR3 protein. Here the sample spans a few hundred thousand distinct CDR3 sequences, approximately 39% being singletons. Input material: blood. The TCR originated in a girl aged 2-15 years with multiple sclerosis. This chain uses TRBV12-3 or TRBV12-4 with TRBJ2-5; possibly TRBD1 for D (6 bases). In nucleotides, the CDR3 is TGCGCCAGCAGCTTGGACAGCCAAGAGACCCAGTACTTC. This sequence encodes CASSLDSQETQYF.